This T cell receptor (beta chain) derives from a study of human T cells and chemical hapten exposure. The time point is: pre-sensitization, week 0. Described treatment: therapeutic diphenylcyclopropenone sensitization with weekly scalp DPC. Blood collection took place prior to placing each patch test. Each CDR3 protein gets one entry after TCRdb re-called the RACE reads with MiXCR. The sample gives about 260,000 distinct CDR3 sequences, 8.6% of which show up once; over 2% is in the top ten. Germline V lookup: CDR1 MGHDK, CDR2 SYGVNS. Trimming removed 5 bases at V and 0 bases at J, with 8 bases between. The CDR3 spans 15 residues.

The V call is TRBV25-1, the J call TRBJ1-6; D is unclear. The sequences come from whole blood, collected in connection with sensitization to the hapten diphenylcyclopropenone (DPC). This sequence originates from a woman between 40 and 55 years old with alopecia areata. Some clones in this sample may be carry-over from other donors' samples. Here the CDR3 reads CASSFGSSYNSPLHF. The CDR3 DNA reads TGTGCCAGCAGTTTTGGTTCCTCCTATAATTCACCCCTCCACTTT.